This TCR beta chain stems from a study of blood T cell repertoires in COVID-19. Study-wide context: Researchers got acute and convalescent COVID-19 samples from the United States, Italy and Spain. T cells, B-cell-depleted T cells, or PBMCs provided the cDNA or gDNA that served as material.

The protocol was immunoSEQ multiplex PCR, while the TCRdb copy is restricted to in-frame clones and leaves out a portion. Altogether under 250,000 clones are present, 65% to 85% being singletons, with the ten largest covering roughly 30%. The V gene lost 4 bases and the J gene lost 1 base, with 35 bases spanning the gap. CDR3 size: 22 residues. CDR1 LGHNA and CDR2 YNFKEQ come from the germline V gene. The chain combines TRBV4-2 with TRBJ2-7; D is possibly TRBD1 or TRBD2 (9 bases each). This TCR was sampled from a man aged 35 to 55 with acute or convalescent COVID-19. The sample was peripheral blood. The CDR3 nucleotides read TGTGCCAGCAGCCCCGGGACAGGGTCGGGGCTAGGGACTAGCCGGTCGTCCTACGAGCAGTACTTC. The encoded protein is CASSPGTGSGLGTSRSSYEQYF.